Listed below are T cell receptor beta chains from one sample, sequenced in a study of T cell responses to AZD1222 COVID-19 vaccine. Produced via immunoSEQ multiplex PCR; TCRdb's table is partial and in-frame only. The data show 140,000 to 150,000 clones, approximately 90% seen once. Sequencing used peripheral blood, obtained on day 0 of AZD1222 vaccination. The receptors stem from an adult in good health. The CDR3 runs from the conserved cysteine through the conserved F or W. D genes are given only for firm matches. The size of a clone is reported for some rows only, either as once, few or many, or as a class for expanded clones.

once	TRBV6-5	-	TRBJ2-2	TGTGCCAGCAGTTCCATAGAGAACACCGGGGAGCTGTTTTTT	CASSSIENTGELFF
-	TRBV7-2	TRBD2	TRBJ2-7	TGTGCCAGCAGCCACGGGACTAGGGGCTACGAGCAGTACTTC	CASSHGTRGYEQYF
-	TRBV11-2	-	TRBJ1-1	TGTGCCAGTGGGGCAGGGGAAGCTTTCTTT	CASGAGEAFF
-	TRBV20-1	-	TRBJ1-5	TGCAGTGCTAGTGGTCGGAGTCAGCCCCAGCATTTT	CSASGRSQPQHF
few	TRBV11-2	-	TRBJ1-4	TGTGCCAGCAGCGACAGGAATGAAAAACTGTTTTTT	CASSDRNEKLFF
once	TRBV6-5	-	TRBJ2-7	TGTGCCAGCGGGCCGTACTCCTACGAGCAGTACTTC	CASGPYSYEQYF
-	TRBV19	-	TRBJ1-3	TGTGCCAGTTCCCTCCCCCCTCCTGGAAACACCATATATTTT	CASSLPPPGNTIYF
-	TRBV25-1	-	TRBJ1-1	TGTGCCAGCAGTGAGGCAGGGATGGCTGAAGCTTTCTTT	CASSEAGMAEAFF
-	TRBV14	-	TRBJ1-1	TGTGCCAGCAGCCGATCGGGCTCCTGGGGGGGTGCTTTCTTT	CASSRSGSWGGAFF
-	TRBV5-4	-	TRBJ1-2	TGTGCCAGCAGCTTGCTAGGAGGGGTAGACGGCTACACCTTC	CASSLLGGVDGYTF
-	TRBV12-3/TRBV12-4	TRBD1	TRBJ2-7	TGTGCCAGCAGCCGCCTGACAGGGAAGCAGTACTTC	CASSRLTGKQYF
-	TRBV10-3	-	TRBJ1-4	TGTGCCATCAGTGACGGGGGAGTAAAACTGTTTTTT	CAISDGGVKLFF
-	TRBV4-3	-	TRBJ2-5	TGCGCCAGCAGCCCCGCAACTAGGGGGGAGACCCAGTACTTC	CASSPATRGETQYF
-	TRBV6-5	-	TRBJ2-7	TGTGCCACCCAACGCGTGAGCGGACTCTACGAGCAGTACTTC	CATQRVSGLYEQYF
-	TRBV19	-	TRBJ1-3	TGTGCCAGTGGAGAGGGAAACACCATATATTTT	CASGEGNTIYF
-	TRBV5-1	TRBD1	TRBJ2-7	TGCGCCAGCAGCTCCGGGACAGGTCCCTCCTACGAGCAGTACTTC	CASSSGTGPSYEQYF
-	TRBV19	TRBD2	TRBJ2-1	TGTGCCAGTAGTATATACCGCGGGAGAGATTCCTACAATGAGCAGTTCTTC	CASSIYRGRDSYNEQFF
once	TRBV6-4	TRBD1	TRBJ1-5	TGTGCCAGCAGTGACTTTCGAGGACAGGGGGACCGGAGGGTGAATCAGCCCCAGCATTTT	CASSDFRGQGDRRVNQPQHF
-	TRBV7-2	-	TRBJ1-1	TGTGCCAGCAGACTTCAGACATTCCTGAACACTGAAGCTTTCTTT	CASRLQTFLNTEAFF
once	TRBV10-3	-	TRBJ2-3	TGTGCCATCAGTGCGAAGGGAGCCACAGATACGCAGTATTTT	CAISAKGATDTQYF
-	TRBV7-2	TRBD2	TRBJ2-3	TGTGCCAGCAGCTCCAGTTGGACTAGCGGGAGGGCTTATACGCAGTATTTT	CASSSSWTSGRAYTQYF
-	TRBV19	TRBD1	TRBJ1-5	TGTGCCAGTAGTGGGGGACAGGGGGGCAATCAGCCCCAGCATTTT	CASSGGQGGNQPQHF
-	TRBV7-9	-	TRBJ2-7	TGTGCCAGCAGCCACGGATACGAGCAGTACTTC	CASSHGYEQYF
-	TRBV3-1/TRBV3-2	-	TRBJ2-7	TGTGCCAGCAGCCAGGGGATCGCCTACGAGCAGTACTTC	CASSQGIAYEQYF
few	TRBV5-1	-	TRBJ2-7	TGCGCCAGCAGCCTGAACGCGAGGGGGGAGGACGAGCAGTACTTC	CASSLNARGEDEQYF
few	TRBV29-1	-	TRBJ2-4	TGCAGCGTTGCGGCTGGTAATAAAAACATTCAGTACTTC	CSVAAGNKNIQYF